Each of the 16 T cell receptor beta chains below was sequenced from the same sample in a study of OX40 agonist ivuxolimab in advanced cancers. Only in-frame clones appear in the TCRdb table, and some are missing; sequencing was by immunoSEQ multiplex PCR. The sample contains roughly 13,000 clones, about 76% of which appear only once. The sequenced sample was CD4+ or CD8+ T cells sorted from blood, obtained in a trial of the OX40 agonist ivuxolimab. The receptors originated from an adult with an advanced solid tumor such as melanoma, head and neck, liver or kidney cancer.

The DNA for the CDR3 is TGTGCCAGCAGCGCCACCGAGGGGGGGAGTAAAGAGACCCAGTACTTC. It yields the protein CASSATEGGSKETQYF. The chain joins TRBV9 to TRBJ2-5, with D possibly matching TRBD2 (7 bases). The germline V gene encodes CDR1 SGDLS and CDR2 YYNGEE. The V gene lost 3 bases and the J gene lost 3 bases, with 18 bases spanning the gap. The CDR3 contains 16 residues.

This sequence joins TRBV5-1 and TRBJ2-3; the match to TRBD2 covers 9 bases. J gave up 5 bases and V 0 bases, and 4 bases lay outside the gene matches. Looked up from germline, CDR1 is SGHRS and CDR2 is YFSETQ. CDR3 length: 15 amino acids. The CDR3 reads CASSLELAGKDTQYF. As DNA, the CDR3 is TGCGCCAGCAGCTTGGAACTAGCGGGTAAAGATACGCAGTATTTT.

The chain joins TRBV23-1 to TRBJ2-1, with D possibly being TRBD2 (6 bases). TRBV23-1 has ORF status, its function being uncertain. With 7 bases removed from V and 5 bases from J, the gap between germline ends came to 18 bases. This CDR3 comprises 15 residues. The DNA for the CDR3 is TGCGCCAGCACCCCCCCCCGGTGCGGGAACAATGAGCAGTTCTTC. As protein: CASTPPRCGNNEQFF.

The V and J genes are TRBV27 and TRBJ2-7; possibly TRBD1 or TRBD2 for D (5 bases each). The CDR3 loop spans 13 amino acids. CDR1 MNHEY and CDR2 SMNVEV come from the germline V gene (reference sequence). Trimming removed 6 bases at V and 1 base at J, with 10 bases between. The CDR3 spells CASSRDGSYEQYF. In DNA form, the CDR3 reads TGTGCCAGCAGCCGGGACGGATCCTACGAGCAGTACTTC.

The chain has TRBV5-5 and TRBJ1-3, with 7 bases fitting TRBD1. The germline V gene has CDR1 SGHKS and CDR2 YYEKEE (reference sequence). Trimming removed 3 bases from V and 0 bases from J; junction bases left unmatched: 12. This CDR3 is built from 18 residues. The CDR3 here is CASSYGQVRYYSGNTIYF. CDR3 in DNA: TGTGCCAGCAGCTACGGACAGGTCCGTTACTACTCTGGAAACACCATATATTTT.

The chain employs TRBV28 and TRBJ2-5, with a tentative D call TRBD2 (5 bases). The J call is in doubt because the DNA end fits TRBJ2-7 better. Germline V gene lookup returns CDR1 MDHEN and CDR2 SYDVKM. There are 14 residues in the CDR3. The CDR3 is CASSYQRITYEQYF. CDR3 DNA: TGTGCCAGCAGTTACCAGCGGATTACCTACGAGCAGTACTTC.

This clone ranks as medium-sized (0.01 to 0.1%). The CDR3 region is CASSQDNQGLSYEQYF. The CDR3 bases are TGCGCCAGCAGCCAAGATAACCAGGGCCTCTCCTACGAGCAGTACTTC. The chain joins TRBV4-1 to TRBJ2-7; D is possibly TRBD1 (5 bases). The CDR3 is made up of 16 amino acids. The germline V gene has CDR1 MGHRA and CDR2 YSYEKL. V lost 0 bases and J lost 0, with 12 bases in between.

The chain has TRBV20-1 and TRBJ2-7; possibly TRBD2 for D (6 bases). Germline values: CDR1 DFQATT, CDR2 SNEGSKA (reference sequence). The CDR3 runs 11 residues. V lost 6 bases and J 3 bases, leaving 9 bases between the germline ends. CDR3 residues: CSAGEDYEQYF. DNA of the CDR3: TGCAGTGCCGGGGAGGACTACGAGCAGTACTTC.

The V gene is TRBV5-1, the J gene TRBJ2-1; tentatively, D is TRBD2 (6 bases). Germline loops: CDR1 SGHRS, CDR2 YFSETQ. CDR3 length: 15 amino acids. The germline V and J ends were trimmed by 2 bases and 3 bases, with 12 bases remaining between them. The CDR3 sequence: CASSFQEGLYNEQFF. As DNA, the CDR3 is TGCGCCAGCAGCTTTCAGGAGGGACTCTACAATGAGCAGTTCTTC. Full variable domain (missing parts from reference TRBV5-1 and TRBJ2-1): KAGVTQTPRYLIKTRGQQVTLSCSPISGHRSVSWYQQTPGQGLQFLFEYFSETQRNKGNFPGRFSGRQFSNSRSEMNVSTLELGDSALYLCASSFQEGLYNEQFFGPGTRLTVL.

The rearrangement links TRBV6-6 to TRBJ2-7; D remains ambiguous. Trimming stripped 6 bases from V and 7 bases from J, with 10 bases between. This CDR3 has 11 amino acids. Looked up from germline, CDR1 is MNHNY and CDR2 is SVGAGI (reference sequence). CDR3 protein: CASSPPGEQYF. The CDR3 DNA is TGTGCCAGCAGCCCTCCTGGGGAGCAGTACTTC.

The chain uses TRBV29-1 and TRBJ1-1, with TRBD1 identical over 11 bases. This CDR3 region has 14 residues. In germline, CDR1 is SQVTM, CDR2 ANQGSEA. Trimming at V came to 7 bases and at J to 7 bases, leaving 11 bases not matched to a gene. The chain's CDR3 is CSASMWTGGGEAFF. Written as DNA, the CDR3 is TGCAGCGCCTCGATGTGGACAGGGGGCGGTGAAGCTTTCTTT.

CDR3 DNA sequence: TGTGCCAGCAGGACCGGGACAGGCTATTACAATGAGCAGTTCTTC. This codes for CASRTGTGYYNEQFF. The chain uses TRBV6-5 and TRBJ2-1, with 8 bases matching TRBD1. The CDR3 contains 15 residues. V was clipped by 6 bases and J by 4 bases; unmatched bases: 8. Germline V gene data show CDR1 as MNHEY and CDR2 as SVGAGI.

V is TRBV11-2 and J is TRBJ2-7; TRBD1 aligns across 9 bases. Germline loops: CDR1 SGHAT, CDR2 FQNNGV. Losses at the gene ends were 0 bases for V and 4 bases for J; bases not matched to a gene: 7. The CDR3 length is 16 residues. In nucleotides, the CDR3 is TGTGCCAGCAGCTTAGAAGTTGGGACAGGGATGTACGAGCAGTACTTC. This encodes CASSLEVGTGMYEQYF.

This chain joins TRBV9 and TRBJ2-7, with a possible D match to TRBD2 (6 bases). Trimming shortened V by 0 bases and J by 3 bases, and 10 bases separated the two germline ends. The CDR3 has 14 residues. Germline values: CDR1 SGDLS, CDR2 YYNGEE. DNA for the CDR3: TGTGCCAGCAGCGTAGGGGGGGAAGGCTACGAGCAGTACTTC. Translating gives CASSVGGEGYEQYF.

The gene calls are TRBV9 and TRBJ2-1; TRBD1 is a possible D gene (5 bases). From germline, CDR1 is SGDLS and CDR2 YYNGEE. V was shortened by 3 bases and J by 10 bases, with 11 bases between the two germline ends. The CDR3 has 12 amino acids. CDR3 in amino acids: CASSEQGVEQFF. CDR3 bases: TGTGCCAGCAGCGAGCAGGGTGTCGAGCAGTTCTTC.

The chain combines TRBV5-4 with TRBJ2-2; D gene unclear. CDR3 size: 16 residues. Germline loops: CDR1 SGHNT, CDR2 YYREEE (reference sequence). V was pared by 0 bases and J by 0 bases, with 9 bases between. The CDR3 nucleotides are TGTGCCAGCAGCTTGGGAGCAACCGCGAACACCGGGGAGCTGTTTTTT. Its protein product is CASSLGATANTGELFF.